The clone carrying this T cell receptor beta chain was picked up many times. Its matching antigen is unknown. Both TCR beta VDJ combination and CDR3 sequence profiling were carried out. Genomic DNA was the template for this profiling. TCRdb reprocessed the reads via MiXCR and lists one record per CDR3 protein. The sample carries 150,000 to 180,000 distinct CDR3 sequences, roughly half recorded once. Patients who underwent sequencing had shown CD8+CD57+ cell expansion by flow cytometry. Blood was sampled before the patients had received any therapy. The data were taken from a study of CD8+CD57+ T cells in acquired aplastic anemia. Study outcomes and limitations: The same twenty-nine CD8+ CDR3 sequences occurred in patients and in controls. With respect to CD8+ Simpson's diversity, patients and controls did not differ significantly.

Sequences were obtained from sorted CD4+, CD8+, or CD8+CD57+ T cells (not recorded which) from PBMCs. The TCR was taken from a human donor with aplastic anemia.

CDR3 sequence reads: CASSSREDQYF. CDR3 sequence (DNA): TGTGCCAGCAGCTCCCGAGAAGACCAGTACTTC. The chain has TRBV7-6 and TRBJ2-5; D remains ambiguous. V shed 4 bases and J shed 10 bases, with 10 bases lying between them. Germline V gives CDR1 SGHVS, CDR2 FNYEAQ. The length of the CDR3 is 11 residues.